This is a list of T cell receptor beta chains from one sample in a study of cytomegalovirus exposure and HLA in healthy donors. Profiling relied on immunoSEQ multiplex PCR, and the TCRdb table lists in-frame clones only, not all of them. The sample carries about 160,000 clones, around 79% recorded once. Sequenced input: PBMCs. All receptors derive from a man in his fifties or sixties in good health and CMV-seropositive. The CDR3 runs from the conserved cysteine through the conserved F or W. A D gene is named only where the DNA matches it firmly. The listing skips clone size in some rows; elsewhere it reads once, few, many or a size class.

j_call: TRBJ2-2
v_call: TRBV19
d_call: -
clone_size: -
cdr3_aa: CASSTGEGGELFF
cdr3_nt: TGTGCCAGTAGTACAGGGGAGGGCGGGGAGCTGTTTTTT

j_call: TRBJ2-5
v_call: TRBV29-1
d_call: TRBD1
clone_size: -
cdr3_aa: CSVQGAGETQYF
cdr3_nt: TGCAGCGTCCAGGGGGCTGGGGAGACCCAGTACTTC

j_call: TRBJ1-1
v_call: TRBV19
d_call: TRBD1
clone_size: -
cdr3_aa: CASSPGQGFTEAFF
cdr3_nt: TGTGCCAGTAGTCCGGGACAGGGGTTCACTGAAGCTTTCTTT

j_call: TRBJ2-7
v_call: TRBV7-9
d_call: TRBD2
clone_size: -
cdr3_aa: CASSRPSGGSYEQYF
cdr3_nt: TGTGCCAGCAGCCGACCTAGCGGGGGTTCCTACGAGCAGTACTTC

j_call: TRBJ1-2
v_call: TRBV7-2
d_call: -
clone_size: -
cdr3_aa: CASSLVGDSYYDYTF
cdr3_nt: TGTGCCAGCAGCTTAGTGGGGGACTCTTACTATGACTACACCTTC

j_call: TRBJ1-5
v_call: TRBV15
d_call: TRBD1
clone_size: -
cdr3_aa: CATSSQGASNQPQHF
cdr3_nt: TGTGCCACCAGCTCACAGGGGGCTAGCAATCAGCCCCAGCATTTT

j_call: TRBJ1-2
v_call: TRBV9
d_call: TRBD1
clone_size: few
cdr3_aa: CASSVGGTGHGYGYTF
cdr3_nt: TGTGCCAGCAGCGTAGGTGGGACAGGGCACGGCTATGGCTACACCTTC

j_call: TRBJ2-3
v_call: TRBV10-3
d_call: -
clone_size: -
cdr3_aa: CAISVRGGSTDTQYF
cdr3_nt: TGTGCCATCAGTGTTAGGGGGGGTAGCACAGATACGCAGTATTTT

j_call: TRBJ1-2
v_call: TRBV28
d_call: -
clone_size: -
cdr3_aa: CASSSAREALRSSYGYTF
cdr3_nt: TGTGCCAGCAGTTCCGCACGGGAGGCTTTAAGGTCGAGCTATGGCTACACCTTC

j_call: TRBJ2-7
v_call: TRBV7-9
d_call: -
clone_size: -
cdr3_aa: CSSSLVPGEQYF
cdr3_nt: TGTTCCAGCAGCTTAGTACCCGGCGAGCAGTACTTC

j_call: TRBJ2-1
v_call: TRBV6-5
d_call: TRBD2
clone_size: -
cdr3_aa: CASRLLAGVVNEQFF
cdr3_nt: TGTGCCAGCAGACTACTAGCGGGAGTAGTAAATGAGCAGTTCTTC

j_call: TRBJ2-7
v_call: TRBV6-5
d_call: -
clone_size: few
cdr3_aa: CASRQASYEQYF
cdr3_nt: TGTGCCAGCAGACAGGCTTCCTACGAGCAGTACTTC

j_call: TRBJ2-5
v_call: TRBV5-5
d_call: -
clone_size: -
cdr3_aa: CASSLWPRETQYF
cdr3_nt: TGTGCCAGCAGCTTGTGGCCGAGGGAGACCCAGTACTTC

j_call: TRBJ2-3
v_call: TRBV11-2
d_call: TRBD2
clone_size: -
cdr3_aa: CASSRDLAGTTDTQYF
cdr3_nt: TGTGCCAGCAGCCGGGATCTAGCGGGAACCACAGATACGCAGTATTTT

j_call: TRBJ1-4
v_call: TRBV18
d_call: TRBD1
clone_size: -
cdr3_aa: CASSPQGTGGEKLFF
cdr3_nt: TGTGCCAGCTCACCCCAGGGGACAGGGGGTGAAAAACTGTTTTTT

j_call: TRBJ2-1
v_call: TRBV5-1
d_call: -
clone_size: -
cdr3_aa: CASSLVAAHNEQFF
cdr3_nt: TGCGCCAGCAGCTTGGTGGCCGCCCACAATGAGCAGTTCTTC

j_call: TRBJ1-4
v_call: TRBV6-1
d_call: -
clone_size: -
cdr3_aa: CASSKNRATNEKLFF
cdr3_nt: TGTGCCAGCAGTAAAAACAGGGCAACTAATGAAAAACTGTTTTTT

j_call: TRBJ1-1
v_call: TRBV7-8
d_call: TRBD1
clone_size: -
cdr3_aa: CASSRQGRNTEAFF
cdr3_nt: TGTGCCAGCAGCCGACAGGGAAGGAACACTGAAGCTTTCTTT

j_call: TRBJ2-1
v_call: TRBV2
d_call: TRBD2
clone_size: -
cdr3_aa: CASSARGAGGYNEQFF
cdr3_nt: TGTGCCAGCAGCGCTAGAGGGGCGGGGGGCTACAATGAGCAGTTCTTC

j_call: TRBJ2-3
v_call: TRBV19
d_call: -
clone_size: -
cdr3_aa: CASSFQISAANTQYF
cdr3_nt: TGTGCCAGTAGCTTTCAGATCAGCGCGGCAAATACGCAGTATTTT

j_call: TRBJ1-4
v_call: TRBV18
d_call: TRBD1
clone_size: -
cdr3_aa: CASSPRTGDLEKLFF
cdr3_nt: TGTGCCAGCTCACCACGGACAGGGGATCTTGAAAAACTGTTTTTT

j_call: TRBJ1-1
v_call: TRBV7-9
d_call: -
clone_size: -
cdr3_aa: CSSSFRQASKVTEAFF
cdr3_nt: TGTTCCAGCAGCTTCAGACAGGCTTCAAAGGTTACTGAAGCTTTCTTT

j_call: TRBJ2-7
v_call: TRBV7-9
d_call: -
clone_size: -
cdr3_aa: CASNLQTSYEQYF
cdr3_nt: TGTGCCAGCAACCTACAGACCAGCTACGAGCAGTACTTC

j_call: TRBJ1-5
v_call: TRBV6-1
d_call: TRBD1
clone_size: -
cdr3_aa: CASTKGARLNQPQHF
cdr3_nt: TGTGCCAGCACCAAGGGGGCGCGTCTCAATCAGCCCCAGCATTTT

j_call: TRBJ1-6
v_call: TRBV9
d_call: -
clone_size: -
cdr3_aa: CASSLGQENSYNSPLHF
cdr3_nt: TGTGCCAGCAGCTTGGGACAAGAAAACTCCTATAATTCACCCCTCCACTTT

j_call: TRBJ2-3
v_call: TRBV7-8
d_call: TRBD2
clone_size: -
cdr3_aa: CASTQRASGRSSTDTQYF
cdr3_nt: TGTGCCAGCACCCAAAGGGCTAGCGGACGCTCTAGCACAGATACGCAGTATTTT

j_call: TRBJ2-7
v_call: TRBV18
d_call: -
clone_size: -
cdr3_aa: CASSPEDTSVGEQYF
cdr3_nt: TGTGCCAGCTCACCCGAGGACACGTCCGTCGGGGAGCAGTACTTC

j_call: TRBJ2-7
v_call: TRBV28
d_call: -
clone_size: few
cdr3_aa: CASIPTQGTSEQYF
cdr3_nt: TGTGCCAGCATCCCAACCCAGGGTACATCCGAGCAGTACTTC

j_call: TRBJ1-1
v_call: TRBV27
d_call: TRBD1
clone_size: -
cdr3_aa: CASSLTGVGTEAFF
cdr3_nt: TGTGCCAGCAGTCTAACAGGGGTAGGCACTGAAGCTTTCTTT

j_call: TRBJ2-1
v_call: TRBV10-1
d_call: -
clone_size: -
cdr3_aa: CASSEGGSNEQFF
cdr3_nt: TGCGCCAGCAGTGAGGGAGGGTCCAATGAGCAGTTCTTC

j_call: TRBJ2-5
v_call: TRBV6-1
d_call: TRBD1
clone_size: -
cdr3_aa: CASSGTGGETQYF
cdr3_nt: TGTGCCAGCAGTGGGACAGGAGGAGAGACCCAGTACTTC

j_call: TRBJ2-5
v_call: TRBV5-1
d_call: -
clone_size: few
cdr3_aa: CASSFRSQETQYF
cdr3_nt: TGCGCCAGCAGCTTTCGCAGCCAAGAGACCCAGTACTTC

j_call: TRBJ2-7
v_call: TRBV6-6
d_call: TRBD2
clone_size: -
cdr3_aa: CASSYQLAGADEQYF
cdr3_nt: TGTGCCAGCAGTTACCAACTAGCGGGAGCCGACGAGCAGTACTTC

j_call: TRBJ1-5
v_call: TRBV6-5
d_call: -
clone_size: -
cdr3_aa: CASSDPDYQPQHF
cdr3_nt: TGTGCCAGCAGTGACCCGGACTATCAGCCCCAGCATTTT

j_call: TRBJ2-3
v_call: TRBV15
d_call: TRBD1
clone_size: -
cdr3_aa: CATSRELNRGPDTQYF
cdr3_nt: TGTGCCACCAGCAGAGAGCTTAACAGGGGCCCAGATACGCAGTATTTT

j_call: TRBJ2-3
v_call: TRBV7-9
d_call: TRBD1
clone_size: -
cdr3_aa: CASISSGGADTQYF
cdr3_nt: TGTGCCAGCATCTCTTCAGGGGGCGCGGATACGCAGTATTTT

j_call: TRBJ1-1
v_call: TRBV5-6
d_call: -
clone_size: -
cdr3_aa: CASSLAAAEAFF
cdr3_nt: TGTGCCAGCAGTCTGGCTGCGGCTGAAGCTTTCTTT

j_call: TRBJ1-5
v_call: TRBV19
d_call: TRBD1
clone_size: -
cdr3_aa: CASRPSGQGDFKPQHF
cdr3_nt: TGTGCCAGTAGACCCTCAGGACAGGGTGATTTCAAGCCCCAGCATTTT

j_call: TRBJ2-7
v_call: TRBV20-1
d_call: -
clone_size: -
cdr3_aa: CSATDYEQYF
cdr3_nt: TGCAGTGCCACCGACTACGAGCAGTACTTC

j_call: TRBJ1-5
v_call: TRBV5-1
d_call: -
clone_size: -
cdr3_aa: CASRWSSDSNQPQHF
cdr3_nt: TGCGCCAGCAGATGGTCGAGCGATAGCAATCAGCCCCAGCATTTT

j_call: TRBJ2-7
v_call: TRBV9
d_call: TRBD1
clone_size: -
cdr3_aa: CASSARDRDAYEQYF
cdr3_nt: TGTGCCAGCAGCGCCCGAGACAGGGATGCCTACGAGCAGTACTTC

j_call: TRBJ2-4
v_call: TRBV10-1
d_call: -
clone_size: -
cdr3_aa: CASSPGGGVTKNIQYF
cdr3_nt: TGCGCCAGCAGTCCCGGAGGTGGGGTTACCAAAAACATTCAGTACTTC

j_call: TRBJ2-2
v_call: TRBV4-2
d_call: TRBD2
clone_size: -
cdr3_aa: CASSLLTSVGELFF
cdr3_nt: TGTGCCAGCAGCCTGCTTACTAGCGTCGGGGAGCTGTTTTTT

j_call: TRBJ1-5
v_call: TRBV28
d_call: -
clone_size: -
cdr3_aa: CASKTPTQPQHF
cdr3_nt: TGTGCCAGCAAAACACCCACTCAGCCCCAGCATTTT

j_call: TRBJ2-4
v_call: TRBV28
d_call: -
clone_size: -
cdr3_aa: CASSFPIDRAEGEEGTLGKNIQYF
cdr3_nt: TGTGCCAGCAGTTTCCCCATCGACAGGGCTGAGGGCGAGGAGGGGACACTCGGCAAAAACATTCAGTACTTC

j_call: TRBJ2-5
v_call: TRBV6-8
d_call: TRBD1
clone_size: -
cdr3_aa: CASRDRVIQETQYF
cdr3_nt: TGTGCCAGCAGAGACAGGGTAATCCAAGAGACCCAGTACTTC

j_call: TRBJ2-7
v_call: TRBV2
d_call: -
clone_size: -
cdr3_aa: CASSRDSFQQYF
cdr3_nt: TGTGCCAGCAGCCGGGACTCATTCCAGCAGTACTTC

j_call: TRBJ1-1
v_call: TRBV5-5
d_call: -
clone_size: -
cdr3_aa: CASSYPGLQNTEAFF
cdr3_nt: TGTGCCAGCAGCTATCCGGGACTTCAGAACACTGAAGCTTTCTTT

j_call: TRBJ2-3
v_call: TRBV5-1
d_call: TRBD1
clone_size: once
cdr3_aa: CASSRDSLTDTQYF
cdr3_nt: TGCGCCAGCAGCCGGGACAGCTTGACAGATACGCAGTATTTT

j_call: TRBJ1-5
v_call: TRBV10-3
d_call: TRBD1
clone_size: -
cdr3_aa: CAISAGGLQPQHF
cdr3_nt: TGTGCCATCAGTGCAGGGGGCTTGCAGCCCCAGCATTTT

j_call: TRBJ2-7
v_call: TRBV9
d_call: TRBD1
clone_size: -
cdr3_aa: CASSEGQGPFRAYEQYF
cdr3_nt: TGTGCCAGCAGCGAGGGACAGGGGCCCTTCAGGGCCTACGAGCAGTACTTC

j_call: TRBJ2-3
v_call: TRBV27
d_call: TRBD2
clone_size: -
cdr3_aa: CASSISGSVADTQYF
cdr3_nt: TGTGCCAGCAGTATTAGCGGGAGTGTGGCAGATACGCAGTATTTT

j_call: TRBJ2-2
v_call: TRBV10-3
d_call: -
clone_size: -
cdr3_aa: CAISDPGTFNTGELFF
cdr3_nt: TGTGCCATCAGTGACCCAGGGACTTTTAACACCGGGGAGCTGTTTTTT

j_call: TRBJ1-1
v_call: TRBV19
d_call: -
clone_size: -
cdr3_aa: CASSPAGGMSTEAFF
cdr3_nt: TGTGCCAGTAGTCCGGCAGGCGGGATGAGCACTGAAGCTTTCTTT

j_call: TRBJ2-7
v_call: TRBV6-5
d_call: -
clone_size: -
cdr3_aa: CASRTGGSYEQYF
cdr3_nt: TGTGCCAGCAGGACAGGAGGCTCCTACGAGCAGTACTTC

j_call: TRBJ2-1
v_call: TRBV18
d_call: TRBD2
clone_size: -
cdr3_aa: CASSPPFGTSAYNEQFF
cdr3_nt: TGTGCCAGCTCACCACCTTTTGGGACTAGCGCTTACAATGAGCAGTTCTTC

j_call: TRBJ1-4
v_call: TRBV11-2
d_call: -
clone_size: -
cdr3_aa: CASSLGAATNEKLFF
cdr3_nt: TGTGCCAGCAGCTTAGGGGCAGCAACTAATGAAAAACTGTTTTTT

j_call: TRBJ2-3
v_call: TRBV5-1
d_call: -
clone_size: -
cdr3_aa: CASSLEGRSADTQYF
cdr3_nt: TGCGCCAGCAGCTTGGAAGGGAGATCGGCAGATACGCAGTATTTT

j_call: TRBJ2-1
v_call: TRBV4-1
d_call: TRBD2
clone_size: -
cdr3_aa: CASSQESTSGRALSYNEQFF
cdr3_nt: TGCGCCAGCAGCCAAGAATCGACTAGCGGGAGGGCCCTCTCCTACAATGAGCAGTTCTTC